This TCR beta chain was identified during a study of blood T cells in healthy people across ages. Study outcomes and limitations: In older individuals, TCR beta diversity per million T cells was lower, falling roughly linearly with age.

This clonotype appeared a few times. The antigen is not known. Germline values: CDR1 SQVTM, CDR2 ANQGSEA. V was shortened by 7 bases and J by 1 base, with 13 bases between the two germline ends. This CDR3 is built from 13 residues. A J-beta primer mix and a sample-barcoded 5' primer were used in a second PCR of roughly 7 to 12 cycles. TCRdb itself ran the 5' RACE reads through MiXCR, one entry per CDR3 protein. The repertoire consists of 350,000 to 450,000 distinct CDR3 sequences, with roughly half occurring once and the leading ten covering around 49%. This rearrangement joins TRBV29-1 to TRBJ2-5; D is ambiguous. The sequenced material came from blood. The sequence derives from a man aged 55 to 69 in good health. The CDR3 is CSATFGPQETQYF. The CDR3 coding sequence is TGCAGCGCTACCTTTGGGCCCCAAGAGACCCAGTACTTC.